This T cell receptor (beta chain) was captured by sequencing in a study of PD-L1 blockade in urothelial cancer. The repertoire was sequenced with immunoSEQ multiplex PCR; TCRdb's copy has only in-frame clones and lacks some. The table lists tens of thousands of clones, around 87% of them singletons. The sample's time point: pretreatment peripheral blood. The receptor comes from a man aged 60 to 69 with urothelial cancer. This specimen was PBMCs, taken around atezolizumab (anti-PD-L1) treatment.

CDR3 region: CASSSTGGEDTQYF. Here the CDR3 DNA reads TGCGCCAGCAGCTCGACGGGGGGCGAGGATACGCAGTATTTT. The gene calls are TRBV5-1 and TRBJ2-3; the D gene is possibly TRBD2 (7 bases). Trimming removed 3 bases at V and 6 bases at J, with 14 bases between. Germline V gene data show CDR1 as SGHRS and CDR2 as YFSETQ. The CDR3 totals 14 residues.